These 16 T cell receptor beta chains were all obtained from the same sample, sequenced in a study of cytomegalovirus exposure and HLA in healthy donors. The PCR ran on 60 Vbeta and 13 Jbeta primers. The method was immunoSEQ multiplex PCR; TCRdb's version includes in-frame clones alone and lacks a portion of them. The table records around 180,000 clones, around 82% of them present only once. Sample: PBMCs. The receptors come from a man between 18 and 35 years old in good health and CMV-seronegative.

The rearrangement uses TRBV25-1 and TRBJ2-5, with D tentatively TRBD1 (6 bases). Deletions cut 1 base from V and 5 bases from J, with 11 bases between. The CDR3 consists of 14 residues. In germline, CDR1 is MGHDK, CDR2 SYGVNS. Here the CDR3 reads CASSEFGGRETQYF. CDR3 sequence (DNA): TGTGCCAGCAGTGAATTTGGGGGCAGGGAGACCCAGTACTTC.

CDR3 DNA sequence: TGTGCCAGCAGAAAATACCGACGGGGTCCGGATTATGGCTACACCTTC. Protein: CASRKYRRGPDYGYTF. The chain joins TRBV28 to TRBJ1-2; no clear D gene. The CDR3 extends over 16 amino acids. CDR1 MDHEN and CDR2 SYDVKM come from the germline V gene. V lost 6 bases to trimming and J lost 5 bases, with 22 bases between them.

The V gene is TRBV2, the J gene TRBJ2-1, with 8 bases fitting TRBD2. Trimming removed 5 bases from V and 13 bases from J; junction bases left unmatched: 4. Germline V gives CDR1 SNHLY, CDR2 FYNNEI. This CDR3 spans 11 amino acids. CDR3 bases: TGTGCCAGCAGTTTAGCGGGGCGACAGTTCTTC. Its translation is CASSLAGRQFF.

The CDR3 here is CASSSYGPAGDTYEQYF. CDR3 nucleotide sequence: TGTGCCAGCAGCTCCTACGGCCCAGCGGGAGATACCTACGAGCAGTACTTC. This rearrangement joins TRBV11-2 to TRBJ2-7; 8 nucleotides agree with TRBD2. The CDR3 runs to 17 residues. J gave up 2 bases and V 4 bases, and 13 bases lay outside the gene matches. Per germline, CDR1 SGHAT and CDR2 FQNNGV.

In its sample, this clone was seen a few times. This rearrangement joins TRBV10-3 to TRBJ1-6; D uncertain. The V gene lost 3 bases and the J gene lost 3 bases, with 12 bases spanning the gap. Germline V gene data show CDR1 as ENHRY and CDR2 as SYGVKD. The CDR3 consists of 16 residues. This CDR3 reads CAISDRGQIYNSPLHF. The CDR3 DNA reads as TGTGCCATCAGTGATCGAGGGCAGATCTATAATTCACCCCTCCACTTT.

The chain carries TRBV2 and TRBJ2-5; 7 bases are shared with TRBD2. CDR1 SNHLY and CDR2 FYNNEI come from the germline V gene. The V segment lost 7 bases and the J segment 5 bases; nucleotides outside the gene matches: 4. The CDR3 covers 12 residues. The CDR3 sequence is CASNAGAETQYF. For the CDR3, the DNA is TGTGCCAGCAATGCGGGAGCGGAGACCCAGTACTTC.

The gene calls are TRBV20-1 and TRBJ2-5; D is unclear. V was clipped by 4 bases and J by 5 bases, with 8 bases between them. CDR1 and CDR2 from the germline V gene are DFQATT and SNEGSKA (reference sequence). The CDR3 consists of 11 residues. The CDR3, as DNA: TGCAGTGCTACGCTATCGGAGACCCAGTACTTC. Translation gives CSATLSETQYF.

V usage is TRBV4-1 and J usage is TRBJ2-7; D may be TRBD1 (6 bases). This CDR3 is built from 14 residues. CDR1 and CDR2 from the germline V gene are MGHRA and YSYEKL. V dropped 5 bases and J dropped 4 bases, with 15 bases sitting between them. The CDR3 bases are TGCGCCAGCAGCGTCGGACAGAACTATTACGAGCAGTACTTC. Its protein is CASSVGQNYYEQYF.

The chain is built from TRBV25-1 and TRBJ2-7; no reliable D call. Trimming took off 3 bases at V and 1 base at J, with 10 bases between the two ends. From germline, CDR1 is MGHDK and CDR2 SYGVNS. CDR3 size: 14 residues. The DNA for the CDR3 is TGTGCCAGCAGTGATCCCGGTTCGTCCTACGAGCAGTACTTC. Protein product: CASSDPGSSYEQYF.

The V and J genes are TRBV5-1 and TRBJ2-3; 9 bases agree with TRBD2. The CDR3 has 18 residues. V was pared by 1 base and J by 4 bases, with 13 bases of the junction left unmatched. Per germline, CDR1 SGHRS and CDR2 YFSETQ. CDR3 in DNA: TGCGCCAGCAGCTTGAAGTGGGTCGCGGGGGGGCCCCCAGATACGCAGTATTTT. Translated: CASSLKWVAGGPPDTQYF.

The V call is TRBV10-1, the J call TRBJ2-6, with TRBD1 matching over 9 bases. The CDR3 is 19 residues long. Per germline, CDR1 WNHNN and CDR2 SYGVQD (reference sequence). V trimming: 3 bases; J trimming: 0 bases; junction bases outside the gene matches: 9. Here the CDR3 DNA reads TGCGCCAGCAGTGATTGGAGGACAGGGGCGCGCTCTGGGGCCAACGTCCTGACTTTC. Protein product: CASSDWRTGARSGANVLTF.

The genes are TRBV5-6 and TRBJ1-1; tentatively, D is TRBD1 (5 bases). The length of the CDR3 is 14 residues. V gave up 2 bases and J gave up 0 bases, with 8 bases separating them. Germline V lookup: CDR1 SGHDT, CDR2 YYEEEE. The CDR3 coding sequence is TGTGCCAGCAGCTTACGCAGGGTGAACACTGAAGCTTTCTTT. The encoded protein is CASSLRRVNTEAFF.

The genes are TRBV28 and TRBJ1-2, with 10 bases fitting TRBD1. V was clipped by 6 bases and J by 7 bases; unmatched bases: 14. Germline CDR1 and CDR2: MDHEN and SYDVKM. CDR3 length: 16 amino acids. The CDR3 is CASSPLLGQGNLGYTF. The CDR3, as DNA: TGTGCCAGCAGCCCACTTCTGGGACAGGGGAATCTTGGCTACACCTTC.

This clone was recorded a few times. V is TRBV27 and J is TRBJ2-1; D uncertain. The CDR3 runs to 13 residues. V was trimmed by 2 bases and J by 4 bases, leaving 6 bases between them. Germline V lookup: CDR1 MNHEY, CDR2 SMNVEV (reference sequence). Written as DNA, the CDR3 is TGTGCCAGCAGTTTAGACTTATACAATGAGCAGTTCTTC. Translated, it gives CASSLDLYNEQFF.

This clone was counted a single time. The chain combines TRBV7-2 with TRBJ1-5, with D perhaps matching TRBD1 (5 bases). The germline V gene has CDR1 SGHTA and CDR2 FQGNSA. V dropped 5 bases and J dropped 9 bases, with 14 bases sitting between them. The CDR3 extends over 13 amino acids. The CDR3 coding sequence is TGTGCCAGCAGCCTCGACAGCTCCCTGCCCCAGCATTTT. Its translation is CASSLDSSLPQHF.

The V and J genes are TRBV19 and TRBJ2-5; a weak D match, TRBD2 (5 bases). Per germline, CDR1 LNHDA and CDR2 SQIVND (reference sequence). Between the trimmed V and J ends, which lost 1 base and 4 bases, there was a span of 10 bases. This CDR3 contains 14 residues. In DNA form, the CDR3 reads TGTGCCAGTAGTATAGGCAGCGGTGGAGAGACCCAGTACTTC. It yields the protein CASSIGSGGETQYF.